These 3 T cell receptor beta chains were sequenced from one sample in a study of blood T cells in healthy people across ages. The second PCR ran about 6 to 11 cycles with a sample-barcoded 5' primer and J-beta primers. Each CDR3 protein is one row after TCRdb ran MiXCR on the 5' RACE reads. This sample carries about 1.6 million distinct CDR3 sequences, roughly a third of them seen once, and the ten largest clones take about 11%. Sequenced input: blood. The receptors originated from a woman aged 25 to 39 in good health.

This clonotype has more than one count but fewer than ten. The chain joins TRBV20-1 to TRBJ1-5; D gene uncertain. V lost 3 bases and J lost 4, with 13 bases in between. CDR3 length: 14 amino acids. The germline V gene encodes CDR1 DFQATT and CDR2 SNEGSKA (reference sequence). CDR3 in DNA: TGCAGTGCTAGTGATTTGGCCCAGAATCAGCCCCAGCATTTT. Its protein is CSASDLAQNQPQHF.

The chain has TRBV9 and TRBJ2-1; 10 nucleotides line up with TRBD2. The CDR3 sequence is 15 residues long. V lost 2 bases to trimming and J lost 10 bases; unmatched junction nucleotides: 9. Per germline, CDR1 SGDLS and CDR2 YYNGEE. CDR3 sequence: CASSVQRGGLGEQFF. The CDR3, as DNA: TGTGCCAGCAGCGTTCAGCGGGGGGGCCTCGGGGAGCAGTTCTTC. Drawing the rest from reference TRBV9 and TRBJ2-1, the complete variable domain is DSGVTQTPKHLITATGQRVTLRCSPRSGDLSVYWYQQSLDQGLQFLIQYYNGEERAKGNILERFSAQQFPDLHSELNLSSLELGDSALYFCASSVQRGGLGEQFFGPGTRLTVL.

This clonotype was detected only once. A read error may account for a junction end that differs from germline. The chain employs TRBV6-1 and TRBJ2-7, with 9 bases lining up with TRBD2. The germline V gene has CDR1 MNHNS and CDR2 SASEGT. CDR3 length equals 15 residues. CDR3: CASSEERGADYKQYF. The CDR3 DNA follows: TGTGCCAGCAGTGAGGAGCGGGGGGCCGACTACAAGCAGTACTTC.